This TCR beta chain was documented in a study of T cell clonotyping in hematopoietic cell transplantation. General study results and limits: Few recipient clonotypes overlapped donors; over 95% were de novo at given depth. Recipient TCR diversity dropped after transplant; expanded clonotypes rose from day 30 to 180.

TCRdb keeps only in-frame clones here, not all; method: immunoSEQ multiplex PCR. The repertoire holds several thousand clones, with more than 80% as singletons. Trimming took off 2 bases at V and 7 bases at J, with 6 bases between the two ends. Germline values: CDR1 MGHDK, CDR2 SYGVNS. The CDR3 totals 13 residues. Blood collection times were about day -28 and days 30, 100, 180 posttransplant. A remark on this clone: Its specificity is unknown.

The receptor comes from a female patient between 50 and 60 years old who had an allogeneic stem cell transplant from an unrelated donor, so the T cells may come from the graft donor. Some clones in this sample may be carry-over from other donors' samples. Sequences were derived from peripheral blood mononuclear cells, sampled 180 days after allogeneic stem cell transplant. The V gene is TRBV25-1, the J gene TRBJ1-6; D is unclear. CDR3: CASSELGNSPLHF. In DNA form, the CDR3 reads TGTGCCAGCAGTGAACTCGGGAATTCACCCCTCCACTTT.